The clone carrying this T cell receptor (beta chain) was seen repeatedly, ten times or more. The antigen is unknown. This sample was included in a study of T cell repertoires in cytomegalovirus infection. Study in general: Recently identified HLA-C-restricted CMV epitopes and well-studied HLA-B-restricted CMV epitopes were used by the study. Both CMV infection and a matching HLA type were indicated by public TCR beta signatures. Study-wide points: There were HLA-C-restricted CMV-specific TCR beta clonotypes dominating the ex vivo response. Cumulative public TCR beta family frequency identified carriers of CMV plus the relevant HLA.

With 4 bases removed from V and 4 bases from J, the gap between germline ends came to 10 bases. The CDR3 runs 13 residues. TCRdb ran MiXCR on the reads and lists one entry per CDR3 protein. The sample yields about 740,000 distinct CDR3 sequences, around a third seen once. The receptor's source is a human donor in good health (CMV status not recorded). Some clones in this sample may be carry-over from other donors' samples. The sequenced sample was cultured PBMCs, obtained from culture after CMV antigen stimulation. The chain links TRBV12-3 or TRBV12-4 to TRBJ1-2, with D tentatively TRBD1 (5 bases). In nucleotides, the CDR3 is TGTGCCAGCAGTTCGGACATTAGCTATGGCTACACCTTC. Translated, it gives CASSSDISYGYTF.